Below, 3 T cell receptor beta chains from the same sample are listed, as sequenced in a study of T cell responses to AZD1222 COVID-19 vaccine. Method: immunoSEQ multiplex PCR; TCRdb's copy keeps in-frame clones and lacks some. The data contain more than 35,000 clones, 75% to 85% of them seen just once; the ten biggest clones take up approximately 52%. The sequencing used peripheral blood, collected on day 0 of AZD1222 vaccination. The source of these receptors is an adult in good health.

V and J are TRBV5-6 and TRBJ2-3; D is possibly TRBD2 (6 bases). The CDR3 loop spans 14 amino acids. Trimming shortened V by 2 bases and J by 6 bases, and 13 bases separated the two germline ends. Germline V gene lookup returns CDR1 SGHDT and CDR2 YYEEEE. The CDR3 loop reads CASSLVSREDTQYF. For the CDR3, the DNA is TGTGCCAGCAGCTTAGTAAGCCGGGAGGATACGCAGTATTTT. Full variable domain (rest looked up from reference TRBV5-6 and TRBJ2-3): DAGVTQSPTHLIKTRGQQVTLRCSPKSGHDTVSWYQQALGQGPQFIFQYYEEEERQRGNFPDRFSGHQFPNYSSELNVNALLLGDSALYLCASSLVSREDTQYFGPGTRLTVL.

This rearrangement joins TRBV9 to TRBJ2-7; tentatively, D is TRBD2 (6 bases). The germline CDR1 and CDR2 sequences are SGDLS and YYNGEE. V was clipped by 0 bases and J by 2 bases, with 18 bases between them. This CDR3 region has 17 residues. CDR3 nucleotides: TGTGCCAGCAGCGTAGCTACTTCACTGGACTATCCCTACGAGCAGTACTTC. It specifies CASSVATSLDYPYEQYF.

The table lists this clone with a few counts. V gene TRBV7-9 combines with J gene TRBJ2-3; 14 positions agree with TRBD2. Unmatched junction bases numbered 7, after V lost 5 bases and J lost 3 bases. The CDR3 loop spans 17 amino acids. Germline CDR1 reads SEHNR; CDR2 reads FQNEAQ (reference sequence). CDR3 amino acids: CASSPWTSGGPTDTQYF. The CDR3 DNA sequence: TGTGCCAGCAGCCCGTGGACTAGCGGGGGGCCAACAGATACGCAGTATTTT.